This TCR beta chain was sequenced for a study of blood T cell repertoires in COVID-19. Study context: COVID-19 samples, acute and convalescent, were from the United States, Italy and Spain. PBMCs, B-cell-depleted T cells, or T cells provided the cDNA or gDNA that made up the material.

CDR3 size: 15 residues. CDR1 and CDR2 (germline): MNHEY, SVGEGT. The V end was cut by 1 base, the J end by 8 bases, with 17 bases between. In the original analysis: The authors estimated nucleated cell counts from reference gene primer amplification. TCRdb keeps only in-frame clones here, not all; method: immunoSEQ multiplex PCR. That table supplies the V and J calls and clone size; D and trimming were determined from the DNA. The sample has tens of thousands of clones; roughly 85% are singletons. The sequence was obtained from a man in his 60s with active or convalescent COVID-19. The V call is TRBV6-2 or TRBV6-3, the J call TRBJ1-2, with D uncertain. Material for sequencing was peripheral blood. In DNA form, the CDR3 reads TGTGCCAGCAGTTACTTATTCCGGGATTCTAGCGGCTACACCTTC. Its translation is CASSYLFRDSSGYTF.